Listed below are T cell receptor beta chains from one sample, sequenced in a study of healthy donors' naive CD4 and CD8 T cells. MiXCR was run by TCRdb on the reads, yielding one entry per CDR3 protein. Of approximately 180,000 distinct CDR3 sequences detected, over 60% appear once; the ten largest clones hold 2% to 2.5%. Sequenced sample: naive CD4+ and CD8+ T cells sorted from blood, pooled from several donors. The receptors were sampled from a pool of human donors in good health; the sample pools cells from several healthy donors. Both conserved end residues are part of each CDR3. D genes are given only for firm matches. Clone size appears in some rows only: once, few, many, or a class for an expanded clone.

cdr3_aa: CASSAGNTEAFF
cdr3_nt: TGTGCCAGTAGTGCCGGGAACACTGAAGCTTTCTTT
j_call: TRBJ1-1
d_call: .
v_call: TRBV19
clone_size: .

cdr3_aa: CASSTGEHEQFF
cdr3_nt: TGTGCCAGCAGTACCGGGGAGCATGAGCAGTTCTTC
j_call: TRBJ2-1
d_call: .
v_call: TRBV6-6
clone_size: .

cdr3_aa: CASSLARGNTGELFF
cdr3_nt: TGCGCCAGCAGCTTGGCTCGTGGGAACACCGGGGAGCTGTTTTTT
j_call: TRBJ2-2
d_call: .
v_call: TRBV5-1
clone_size: .

cdr3_aa: CASAGTAEVQYF
cdr3_nt: TGTGCCAGCGCGGGGACCGCTGAGGTTCAGTACTTC
j_call: TRBJ2-4
d_call: .
v_call: TRBV27
clone_size: few

cdr3_aa: CASSLRPGRGEETQYF
cdr3_nt: TGTGCCAGCAGTCTCCGCCCCGGGAGGGGAGAAGAGACCCAGTACTTC
j_call: TRBJ2-5
d_call: TRBD2
v_call: TRBV27
clone_size: .

cdr3_aa: CSVGGGDYGYTF
cdr3_nt: TGCAGCGTCGGCGGTGGGGACTATGGCTACACCTTC
j_call: TRBJ1-2
d_call: .
v_call: TRBV29-1
clone_size: .

cdr3_aa: CAWSALRQNSGANVLTF
cdr3_nt: TGTGCCTGGAGTGCCCTCCGGCAGAACTCTGGGGCCAACGTCCTGACTTTC
j_call: TRBJ2-6
d_call: .
v_call: TRBV30
clone_size: .

cdr3_aa: CSVGGSYEQYF
cdr3_nt: TGCAGCGTTGGGGGAAGCTACGAGCAGTACTTC
j_call: TRBJ2-7
d_call: .
v_call: TRBV29-1
clone_size: .

cdr3_aa: CAWGEVDTEAFF
cdr3_nt: TGTGCCTGGGGGGAGGTTGACACTGAAGCTTTCTTT
j_call: TRBJ1-1
d_call: .
v_call: TRBV30
clone_size: .

cdr3_aa: CASSLGTSGRSNEQFF
cdr3_nt: TGTGCCAGCAGCCTGGGGACTAGCGGGAGATCGAATGAGCAGTTCTTC
j_call: TRBJ2-1
d_call: TRBD2
v_call: TRBV5-6
clone_size: once

cdr3_aa: CASSSQSNAGVEQYF
cdr3_nt: TGTGCCAGCAGTAGCCAAAGTAATGCGGGGGTCGAGCAGTACTTC
j_call: TRBJ2-7
d_call: TRBD2
v_call: TRBV25-1
clone_size: .

cdr3_aa: CSALSLSRGLGAFF
cdr3_nt: TGCAGCGCCTTATCGTTGTCCCGAGGCTTGGGAGCTTTCTTT
j_call: TRBJ1-1
d_call: .
v_call: TRBV29-1
clone_size: .

cdr3_aa: CASSYPTYEQYF
cdr3_nt: TGTGCCAGCAGTTACCCCACCTACGAGCAGTACTTC
j_call: TRBJ2-7
d_call: .
v_call: TRBV6-2/TRBV6-3
clone_size: .

cdr3_aa: CASSIASIPGELFF
cdr3_nt: TGTGCCAGTAGTATCGCGAGTATCCCCGGGGAGCTGTTTTTT
j_call: TRBJ2-2
d_call: .
v_call: TRBV19
clone_size: .

cdr3_aa: CSASGLGAPLF
cdr3_nt: TGCAGTGCTAGTGGCCTGGGGGCTCCCCTCTTT
j_call: TRBJ1-6
d_call: .
v_call: TRBV20-1
clone_size: few

cdr3_aa: CASSSPRAAHNEQFF
cdr3_nt: TGTGCCAGCAGCTCTCCAAGGGCCGCTCACAATGAGCAGTTCTTC
j_call: TRBJ2-1
d_call: .
v_call: TRBV11-2
clone_size: .

cdr3_aa: CASSWGGSGANVLTF
cdr3_nt: TGTGCCAGCAGTTGGGGCGGCTCTGGGGCCAACGTCCTGACTTTC
j_call: TRBJ2-6
d_call: .
v_call: TRBV6-2/TRBV6-3
clone_size: .

cdr3_aa: CASSSIGPAWNSPLHF
cdr3_nt: TGTGCCAGCAGCTCGATCGGACCGGCTTGGAATTCACCCCTCCACTTT
j_call: TRBJ1-6
d_call: .
v_call: TRBV7-8
clone_size: .

cdr3_aa: CSVGGNEQFF
cdr3_nt: TGCAGCGTTGGGGGGAATGAGCAGTTCTTC
j_call: TRBJ2-1
d_call: .
v_call: TRBV29-1
clone_size: many

cdr3_aa: CASRRGFDVAFF
cdr3_nt: TGTGCCAGCCGTAGGGGGTTTGACGTGGCTTTCTTT
j_call: TRBJ1-1
d_call: .
v_call: TRBV6-1
clone_size: .

cdr3_aa: CAISESIGEETQYF
cdr3_nt: TGTGCCATCAGTGAGTCCATCGGGGAAGAGACCCAGTACTTC
j_call: TRBJ2-5
d_call: .
v_call: TRBV10-3
clone_size: .

cdr3_aa: CASSQIPAGGQETQYF
cdr3_nt: TGTGCCAGCAGTCAAATCCCAGCGGGGGGACAAGAGACCCAGTACTTC
j_call: TRBJ2-5
d_call: TRBD2
v_call: TRBV6-1
clone_size: .

cdr3_aa: CASSYRGVAEAFF
cdr3_nt: TGTGCCAGCAGTTACAGGGGGGTCGCTGAAGCTTTCTTT
j_call: TRBJ1-1
d_call: .
v_call: TRBV6-5
clone_size: .

cdr3_aa: CAGSSTNWPAQYF
cdr3_nt: TGTGCCGGCAGTTCCACCAACTGGCCCGCCCAGTACTTC
j_call: TRBJ2-5
d_call: .
v_call: TRBV7-6
clone_size: once

cdr3_aa: CSVEDGRDGYTF
cdr3_nt: TGCAGCGTTGAAGATGGCAGGGATGGCTACACCTTC
j_call: TRBJ1-2
d_call: .
v_call: TRBV29-1
clone_size: few

cdr3_aa: CASSPLDLIEKPLHF
cdr3_nt: TGTGCCAGCAGTCCCCTCGACCTGATCGAGAAACCCCTCCACTTT
j_call: TRBJ1-6
d_call: .
v_call: TRBV27
clone_size: .

cdr3_aa: CASSLADRNNEQFF
cdr3_nt: TGTGCCAGCAGTTTAGCGGACAGAAACAATGAGCAGTTCTTC
j_call: TRBJ2-1
d_call: .
v_call: TRBV27
clone_size: few

cdr3_aa: CASSLVPRDSSYEQYF
cdr3_nt: TGTGCCAGCAGCTTAGTCCCGCGGGATAGCTCCTACGAGCAGTACTTC
j_call: TRBJ2-7
d_call: .
v_call: TRBV11-2
clone_size: .

cdr3_aa: CASSPRDSHRVTQYF
cdr3_nt: TGTGCCAGCAGTCCAAGGGACAGTCATAGGGTGACCCAGTACTTC
j_call: TRBJ2-5
d_call: TRBD1
v_call: TRBV12-3/TRBV12-4
clone_size: .

cdr3_aa: CASSYSGLAGAINSYNEQFF
cdr3_nt: TGTGCCAGCAGTTACTCTGGACTAGCGGGAGCCATAAACTCCTACAATGAGCAGTTCTTC
j_call: TRBJ2-1
d_call: TRBD2
v_call: TRBV6-2/TRBV6-3
clone_size: .

cdr3_aa: CASSEEQLNNSPLHF
cdr3_nt: TGTGCCAGCAGTGAAGAACAGCTTAATAATTCGCCCCTCCACTTT
j_call: TRBJ1-6
d_call: .
v_call: TRBV6-1
clone_size: once

cdr3_aa: CASSPGQVSNQPQHF
cdr3_nt: TGTGCCAGTAGTCCGGGGCAGGTGAGCAATCAGCCCCAGCATTTT
j_call: TRBJ1-5
d_call: .
v_call: TRBV19
clone_size: .

cdr3_aa: CSVDSGRGAYEQYF
cdr3_nt: TGCAGCGTTGATTCGGGCAGGGGGGCCTACGAGCAGTACTTC
j_call: TRBJ2-7
d_call: .
v_call: TRBV29-1
clone_size: .

cdr3_aa: CASSFTRVNEQYF
cdr3_nt: TGTGCCAGCAGTTTCACTAGGGTAAACGAGCAGTACTTC
j_call: TRBJ2-7
d_call: .
v_call: TRBV6-5
clone_size: .

cdr3_aa: CASTRGTSGKDTQYF
cdr3_nt: TGTGCCTCAACGCGAGGGACTAGCGGTAAAGATACGCAGTATTTT
j_call: TRBJ2-3
d_call: TRBD2
v_call: TRBV30
clone_size: .

cdr3_aa: CSLQGPYNEQFF
cdr3_nt: TGCAGTTTACAGGGTCCATACAATGAGCAGTTCTTC
j_call: TRBJ2-1
d_call: .
v_call: TRBV29-1
clone_size: .

cdr3_aa: CASSYISGDQPQHF
cdr3_nt: TGTGCCAGCAGTTACATCAGTGGCGATCAGCCCCAGCATTTT
j_call: TRBJ1-5
d_call: .
v_call: TRBV6-2/TRBV6-3
clone_size: .

cdr3_aa: CAISRGTEAFF
cdr3_nt: TGTGCCATCTCCAGGGGCACTGAAGCTTTCTTT
j_call: TRBJ1-1
d_call: .
v_call: TRBV19
clone_size: .

cdr3_aa: CASRKPGQGVDEQFF
cdr3_nt: TGTGCCAGCAGAAAACCGGGACAGGGAGTCGATGAGCAGTTCTTC
j_call: TRBJ2-1
d_call: TRBD1
v_call: TRBV6-2/TRBV6-3
clone_size: .

cdr3_aa: CSASPGSPVSPLHF
cdr3_nt: TGCAGTGCTAGCCCGGGCAGCCCAGTTTCACCCCTCCACTTT
j_call: TRBJ1-6
d_call: .
v_call: TRBV20-1
clone_size: .

cdr3_aa: CASSIVGRGGTEAFF
cdr3_nt: TGTGCCAGTAGTATAGTCGGCAGGGGAGGCACTGAAGCTTTCTTT
j_call: TRBJ1-1
d_call: .
v_call: TRBV19
clone_size: .

cdr3_aa: CASSWGVTDTQYF
cdr3_nt: TGTGCCAGCAGTTGGGGCGTTACAGATACGCAGTATTTT
j_call: TRBJ2-3
d_call: .
v_call: TRBV7-8
clone_size: .

cdr3_aa: CASGTGPYEQYF
cdr3_nt: TGTGCCAGCGGGACAGGGCCCTACGAGCAGTACTTC
j_call: TRBJ2-7
d_call: TRBD1
v_call: TRBV19
clone_size: .

cdr3_aa: CSVSRGNGYTF
cdr3_nt: TGCAGCGTTTCCAGGGGGAATGGCTACACCTTC
j_call: TRBJ1-2
d_call: TRBD1
v_call: TRBV29-1
clone_size: .

cdr3_aa: CSARNSGRGYNEQFF
cdr3_nt: TGCAGTGCTCGAAATAGCGGGAGGGGGTACAATGAGCAGTTCTTC
j_call: TRBJ2-1
d_call: TRBD2
v_call: TRBV20-1
clone_size: .

cdr3_aa: CASRHPGLANYNEQFF
cdr3_nt: TGTGCCAGCAGACACCCGGGACTAGCGAATTACAATGAGCAGTTCTTC
j_call: TRBJ2-1
d_call: TRBD2
v_call: TRBV6-2/TRBV6-3
clone_size: .

cdr3_aa: CSARRRTGGTEAFF
cdr3_nt: TGCAGTGCTAGACGAAGGACCGGAGGGACTGAAGCTTTCTTT
j_call: TRBJ1-1
d_call: .
v_call: TRBV20-1
clone_size: .

cdr3_aa: CSATLGTGNYGYTF
cdr3_nt: TGCAGCGCTACCCTAGGGACAGGGAACTATGGCTACACCTTC
j_call: TRBJ1-2
d_call: TRBD1
v_call: TRBV29-1
clone_size: once

cdr3_aa: CASSYSASGRAYEQYF
cdr3_nt: TGTGCCAGCAGTTACTCGGCCAGCGGGAGGGCCTACGAGCAGTACTTC
j_call: TRBJ2-7
d_call: TRBD2
v_call: TRBV6-5
clone_size: .

cdr3_aa: CASSYHTAKTIRNTEAFF
cdr3_nt: TGTGCCAGCAGTTACCATACCGCAAAAACGATCCGGAACACTGAAGCTTTCTTT
j_call: TRBJ1-1
d_call: .
v_call: TRBV6-2/TRBV6-3
clone_size: .

cdr3_aa: CASSLGRIAGELFF
cdr3_nt: TGCGCCAGCAGCTTGGGGCGTATCGCCGGGGAGCTGTTTTTT
j_call: TRBJ2-2
d_call: .
v_call: TRBV5-1
clone_size: .

cdr3_aa: CATNGPERYSEQFF
cdr3_nt: TGTGCCACCAATGGCCCAGAAAGATATAGTGAGCAGTTCTTC
j_call: TRBJ2-1
d_call: .
v_call: TRBV24-1
clone_size: many

cdr3_aa: CASSLDSGRGNEQFF
cdr3_nt: TGTGCCAGCAGCTTGGATAGCGGGAGGGGGAATGAGCAGTTCTTC
j_call: TRBJ2-1
d_call: TRBD2
v_call: TRBV5-6
clone_size: .

cdr3_aa: CASSLGAGQPQHF
cdr3_nt: TGCGCCAGCAGCTTGGGTGCGGGGCAGCCCCAGCATTTT
j_call: TRBJ1-5
d_call: .
v_call: TRBV5-1
clone_size: .

cdr3_aa: CASSLTGTGVEAFF
cdr3_nt: TGCGCCAGCAGCTTGACCGGGACAGGGGTTGAAGCTTTCTTT
j_call: TRBJ1-1
d_call: TRBD1
v_call: TRBV5-1
clone_size: .

cdr3_aa: CATRTSGRETQYF
cdr3_nt: TGTGCCACAAGGACTAGCGGGAGGGAGACCCAGTACTTC
j_call: TRBJ2-5
d_call: TRBD2
v_call: TRBV10-3
clone_size: .

cdr3_aa: CSVEVWTAYGYTF
cdr3_nt: TGCAGCGTTGAAGTTTGGACGGCCTATGGCTACACCTTC
j_call: TRBJ1-2
d_call: .
v_call: TRBV29-1
clone_size: .

cdr3_aa: CASLEDRHTEAFF
cdr3_nt: TGTGCCAGCTTGGAGGACAGACACACTGAAGCTTTCTTT
j_call: TRBJ1-1
d_call: .
v_call: TRBV18
clone_size: .

cdr3_aa: CSVETGSGELFF
cdr3_nt: TGCAGCGTTGAAACGGGGAGCGGGGAGCTGTTTTTT
j_call: TRBJ2-2
d_call: .
v_call: TRBV29-1
clone_size: .